Listed here are 21 T cell receptor beta chains from one sample, sequenced in a study of human T cells and chemical hapten exposure. Using its own MiXCR run on the RACE reads, TCRdb lists one record per CDR3 protein. The repertoire holds about 120,000 distinct CDR3 sequences, with roughly 10% as singletons. Time point: patch test 3, about 24 weeks after DPC sensitization. Treatment specified: therapeutic diphenylcyclopropenone sensitization with weekly scalp DPC. The sample consisted of whole blood, taken in connection with sensitization to the hapten diphenylcyclopropenone (DPC). The receptor set was obtained from a woman aged 50 to 60 with alopecia areata. Some clones in this sample may be carry-over from other donors' samples.

This clonotype was recorded many times. The chain uses TRBV28 and TRBJ2-3; 9 bases are shared with TRBD2. Trimming took 2 bases from V and 3 from J; bases not matched to a gene: 3. Germline-derived CDR1 and CDR2 are MDHEN and SYDVKM. This CDR3 contains 15 residues. CDR3 protein: CASSLAGGPTDTQYF. The DNA for the CDR3 is TGTGCCAGCAGTTTAGCGGGAGGGCCTACAGATACGCAGTATTTT.

There are many counts of this clonotype. V and J are TRBV3-1 and TRBJ2-7, with TRBD2 matching 7 bases. The CDR3 contains 12 residues. CDR1 is LGHDT, CDR2 YNNKEL, per germline (reference sequence). V gave up 6 bases and J gave up 4 bases; unmatched junction bases: 3. CDR3 sequence (DNA): TGTGCCAGCAGTCGGGGGGAGTACGAGCAGTACTTC. Its protein is CASSRGEYEQYF.

This chain joins TRBV5-1 and TRBJ2-3; 8 nucleotides align to TRBD2. Germline CDR1 is SGHRS and CDR2 is YFSETQ. The CDR3 is 15 amino acids. Trimming removed 1 base from V and 4 bases from J; junction bases left unmatched: 5. CDR3 sequence reads: CASSLRGLVADTQYF. The CDR3 DNA follows: TGCGCCAGCAGCTTGAGGGGACTAGTTGCAGATACGCAGTATTTT. Using reference TRBV5-1 and TRBJ2-3 for the parts outside the CDR3, the full variable domain is KAGVTQTPRYLIKTRGQQVTLSCSPISGHRSVSWYQQTPGQGLQFLFEYFSETQRNKGNFPGRFSGRQFSNSRSEMNVSTLELGDSALYLCASSLRGLVADTQYFGPGTRLTVL.

This clonotype was seen a handful of times. The J gene is TRBJ1-5, the V gene TRBV24-1; no definite D call. The CDR3 length is 12 residues. V lost 6 bases and J lost 6, with 8 bases in between. Germline V CDR1 and CDR2: KGHDR, SFDVKD. The CDR3 bases are TGTGCCACCAGTTTCGGAAGTCAGCCCCAGCATTTT. It codes for CATSFGSQPQHF.

This clonotype was observed many times. This chain joins TRBV10-3 and TRBJ1-3; D gene unclear. CDR1 and CDR2 from the germline V gene are ENHRY and SYGVKD. The CDR3 totals 15 residues. Trimming removed 10 bases from V and 0 bases from J, with 16 bases in between. CDR3 sequence: CATAEPRDSGNTIYF. CDR3 DNA sequence: TGTGCCACCGCAGAACCCCGGGACTCTGGAAACACCATATATTTT.

This clonotype was seen repeatedly, ten times or more. The chain couples TRBV29-1 to TRBJ2-7; D ambiguous. This CDR3 region has 16 residues. Germline lookup yields CDR1 SQVTM and CDR2 ANQGSEA. V lost 0 bases, J lost 5 bases, and 20 bases lay in between. CDR3 protein: CSVEDRFGWGRNEQYF. For the CDR3, the DNA is TGCAGCGTTGAAGATCGCTTCGGGTGGGGTCGGAACGAGCAGTACTTC.

The genes are TRBV7-9 and TRBJ1-1; D is uncertain. V dropped 1 base and J dropped 0 bases, with 9 bases sitting between them. CDR1 is SEHNR, CDR2 FQNEAQ, per germline (reference sequence). The CDR3 extends over 15 amino acids. DNA of the CDR3: TGTGCCAGCAGCTTAGTTGCAGTTATGAACACTGAAGCTTTCTTT. Translated, it gives CASSLVAVMNTEAFF.

This clonotype occurred a few times. The genes are TRBV11-2 and TRBJ2-3; a weak D match, TRBD1 (5 bases). V shed 2 bases and J shed 2 bases, with 11 bases lying between them. CDR3 length: 15 residues. Germline loops: CDR1 SGHAT, CDR2 FQNNGV. The CDR3 coding sequence is TGTGCCAGCAGCTTACTCAGGGCCCTCACAGATACGCAGTATTTT. Its protein is CASSLLRALTDTQYF.

The V gene is TRBV18, the J gene TRBJ2-7, with D possibly matching TRBD2 (5 bases). The CDR3 sequence is 14 residues long. Germline V gene sequence: CDR1 KGHSH, CDR2 LQKENI. Trimming removed 2 bases at V and 5 bases at J, with 13 bases between. CDR3 region: CASSPEIRDDEQYF. The CDR3, as DNA: TGTGCCAGCTCACCAGAGATACGGGATGACGAGCAGTACTTC.

This clonotype was seen only a few times. V gene TRBV2 combines with J gene TRBJ2-1; 8 nucleotides agree with TRBD2. Trimming took 8 bases from V and 0 from J; bases not matched to a gene: 9. This CDR3 spans 16 amino acids. Germline V gene sequence: CDR1 SNHLY, CDR2 FYNNEI. CDR3 protein: CASALLAGDSYNEQFF. The CDR3, as DNA: TGTGCCAGCGCCCTTCTAGCGGGTGACTCCTACAATGAGCAGTTCTTC. The variable domain in full, with the rest retrieved from reference TRBV2 and TRBJ2-1, is EPEVTQTPSHQVTQMGQEVILRCVPISNHLYFYWYRQILGQKVEFLVSFYNNEISEKSEIFDDQFSVERPDGSNFTLKIRSTKLEDSAMYFCASALLAGDSYNEQFFGPGTRLTVL.

The chain couples TRBV29-1 to TRBJ2-7; TRBD1 agrees at 11 bases. J lost 3 bases, V lost 5 bases, and 3 bases had no gene match. Germline V CDR1 and CDR2: SQVTM, ANQGSEA. This CDR3 is 13 amino acids long. CDR3 protein: CSVTGTGGYEQYF. The CDR3 bases are TGCAGCGTTACCGGGACAGGGGGCTACGAGCAGTACTTC.

This rearrangement joins TRBV12-3 or TRBV12-4 to TRBJ2-1; TRBD2 matches 14 bases. The CDR3 spans 16 residues. V trimming: 4 bases; J trimming: 8 bases; junction bases outside the gene matches: 7. The CDR3 DNA reads TGTGCCAGCAGTTCCGGGACTAGCGGGGGCGGCGATGAGCAGTTCTTC. This sequence encodes CASSSGTSGGGDEQFF.

The chain employs TRBV9 and TRBJ1-4; the D is unclear. Trimming pared 0 bases from V and 4 bases from J, leaving 13 bases between. CDR1 is SGDLS and CDR2 is YYNGEE in the germline V gene. This CDR3 contains 16 residues. The CDR3 here is CASSVGSAPNNEKLFF. DNA of the CDR3: TGTGCCAGCAGCGTAGGGTCCGCACCGAATAATGAAAAACTGTTTTTT.

This clonotype was counted many times. This sequence joins TRBV29-1 and TRBJ2-3; D is perhaps TRBD2 (6 bases). The V gene lost 7 bases and the J gene lost 4 bases, with 12 bases spanning the gap. Germline V gene sequence: CDR1 SQVTM, CDR2 ANQGSEA. The CDR3 covers 12 residues. CDR3 sequence reads: CSGTGGPDTQYF. CDR3 coding DNA: TGCAGCGGAACCGGGGGTCCAGATACGCAGTATTTT.

J is TRBJ1-6 and V is TRBV27; D call uncertain. The CDR3 has 12 residues. The germline V gene has CDR1 MNHEY and CDR2 SMNVEV (reference sequence). The V and J ends lost 6 bases and 10 bases respectively, with 10 bases between them. The CDR3, as DNA: TGTGCCAGCAGCTTAGGGAACTCACCCCTCCACTTT. Its protein is CASSLGNSPLHF.

The chain links TRBV12-3 or TRBV12-4 to TRBJ1-5; possibly TRBD1 for D (5 bases). Trimming removed 3 bases at V and 3 bases at J, with 9 bases between. The CDR3 totals 14 residues. The DNA for the CDR3 is TGTGCCAGCAGTTTGGGACCGTACAATCAGCCCCAGCATTTT. It specifies CASSLGPYNQPQHF.

The rearrangement uses TRBV6-1 and TRBJ1-1; possible D gene TRBD1, 6 bases. The CDR3 runs 12 residues. Germline V gene data show CDR1 as MNHNS and CDR2 as SASEGT. Deletions cut 7 bases from V and 5 bases from J, with 11 bases between. In DNA form, the CDR3 reads TGTGCCAGCACCATAGGGGGGACTGAAGCTTTCTTT. Translated, it gives CASTIGGTEAFF.

This clonotype was observed a handful of times. The rearrangement uses TRBV5-1 and TRBJ2-7; unclear D gene. Per the germline V gene, CDR1 is SGHRS and CDR2 is YFSETQ. The germline V and J ends were trimmed by 4 bases and 0 bases, with 11 bases remaining between them. There are 14 residues in the CDR3. In nucleotides, the CDR3 is TGCGCCAGCAGCCTCCGGACCGGCTCCTACGAGCAGTACTTC. Its protein product is CASSLRTGSYEQYF.

The gene calls are TRBV2 and TRBJ1-1; possibly TRBD1 for D (5 bases). The germline gives CDR1 SNHLY, CDR2 FYNNEI. This CDR3 region has 15 residues. V lost 0 bases to trimming and J lost 1 base, with 9 bases between them. The chain's CDR3 is CASSEAPGRNTEAFF. The CDR3 DNA reads TGTGCCAGCAGTGAAGCTCCGGGACGGAACACTGAAGCTTTCTTT.

In regard to this clonotype: As the CDR3 is not closed by the conserved phenylalanine or tryptophan, this likely results from a read error. The rearrangement links TRBV20-1 to TRBJ2-3, with a possible D match to TRBD1 (6 bases). CDR1 is DFQATT and CDR2 is SNEGSKA in the germline V gene (reference sequence). Deletions cut 3 bases from V and 3 bases from J, with 10 bases between. The CDR3 loop spans 13 amino acids. The CDR3 nucleotides are TGCAGTGCTAGTCTCCAGGGGACAGATACGCAGTATCTT. It yields the protein CSASLQGTDTQYL.

This clonotype was seen repeatedly, ten times or more. This chain joins TRBV20-1 and TRBJ1-6; tentative D call: TRBD1 (6 bases). The germline V gene has CDR1 DFQATT and CDR2 SNEGSKA (reference sequence). This CDR3 comprises 14 residues. Trimming left V 5 bases short and J 5 bases short, with 13 bases between. CDR3 amino acids: CSAASGADNSPLHF. The CDR3 DNA sequence: TGCAGTGCTGCCTCAGGGGCGGATAATTCACCCCTCCACTTT.